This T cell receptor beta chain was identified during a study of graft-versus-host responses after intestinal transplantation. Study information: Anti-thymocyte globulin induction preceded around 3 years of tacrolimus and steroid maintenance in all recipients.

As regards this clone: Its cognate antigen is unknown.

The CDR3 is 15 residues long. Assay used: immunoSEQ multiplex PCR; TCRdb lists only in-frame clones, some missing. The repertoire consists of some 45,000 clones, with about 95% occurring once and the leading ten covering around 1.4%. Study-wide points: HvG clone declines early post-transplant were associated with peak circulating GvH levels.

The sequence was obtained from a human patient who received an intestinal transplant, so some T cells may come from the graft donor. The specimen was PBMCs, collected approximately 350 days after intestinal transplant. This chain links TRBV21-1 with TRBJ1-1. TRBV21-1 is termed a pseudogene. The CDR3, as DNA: TGTGCCAGCAGCAATTCAGCCGGGGGTAACACTGAAGCTTTCTTT. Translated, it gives CASSNSAGGNTEAFF.